This T cell receptor beta chain was recorded in a study of blood T cell repertoires in COVID-19. Patients in Seattle were enrolled during active infection, then followed longitudinally. The germline V gene has CDR1 ENHRY and CDR2 SYGVKD. The CDR3 is 13 amino acids. V was shortened by 5 bases and J by 2 bases, with 9 bases between the two germline ends. Authors' processing steps: Amplifying reference gene primers gave estimates of nucleated cell counts. Profiled with immunoSEQ multiplex PCR; TCRdb holds only in-frame clones, not every one. V and J calls and clone size come straight from that table; D and trimming were deduced from the DNA. The sample lists fewer than 250,000 clones, approximately 84% seen once, with around a tenth in the top ten.

V usage is TRBV10-3 and J usage is TRBJ2-5; a possible D gene is TRBD1 (5 bases). The sequenced sample was peripheral blood. The TCR originated in a man aged 50 or older with COVID-19, enrolled during active disease. CDR3 nucleotide sequence: TGTGCCATCAGTAGACAGCTACAAGAGACCCAGTACTTC. Protein product: CAISRQLQETQYF.